This T cell receptor (beta chain) was observed in a study of OX40 agonist ivuxolimab in advanced cancers. Trimming removed 1 base at V and 0 bases at J, with 4 bases between. Germline V gene sequence: CDR1 MGHRA, CDR2 YSYEKL. The CDR3 runs 13 residues. The assay was immunoSEQ multiplex PCR, and TCRdb's table has in-frame clones only and misses some. This table has fewer than 95,000 clones, roughly 90% appearing once. The chain has TRBV4-1 and TRBJ2-7; no reliable D call. This clonotype was sampled from an adult with an advanced solid tumor such as melanoma, head and neck, liver or kidney cancer. This specimen was CD4+ or CD8+ T cells sorted from blood, taken in a trial of the OX40 agonist ivuxolimab. Here the CDR3 DNA reads TGCGCCAGCAGCCAAGGAATCTCCTACGAGCAGTACTTC. Protein sequence: CASSQGISYEQYF.